These 27 T cell receptor beta chains share one sample of origin, sequenced in a study of PD-1 blockade in classical Hodgkin lymphoma. TCRdb's table, derived via immunoSEQ multiplex PCR, lists solely in-frame clones and lacks some. The top ten clones hold roughly 2% of a sample with 75,000 to 100,000 clones, 93% of them seen once. The time point was: cycle 4 day 1 (C4D1), after six to seven weeks of nivolumab. Every patient experienced relapse after autologous stem cell transplantation, and brentuximab vedotin exposure varied. The sequencing used peripheral blood mononuclear cells (PBMCs), collected before the fourth cycle of nivolumab. These receptors all stem from a human donor with classical Hodgkin lymphoma.

V and J are TRBV28 and TRBJ2-3; D gene uncertain. The length of the CDR3 is 15 residues. With 1 base removed from V and 2 bases from J, the gap between germline ends came to 10 bases. Germline CDR1 and CDR2: MDHEN and SYDVKM. CDR3 bases: TGTGCCAGCAGTTTATTATCCGGGCACACAGATACGCAGTATTTT. Translated: CASSLLSGHTDTQYF.

This chain joins TRBV10-2 and TRBJ2-7; D is unclear. The germline V gene encodes CDR1 WSHSY and CDR2 SAAADI. Trimming took off 6 bases at V and 0 bases at J, with 12 bases between the two ends. The length of the CDR3 is 14 residues. Here the CDR3 reads CASRRTLGSYEQYF. CDR3 DNA sequence: TGCGCCAGCAGGAGGACCCTTGGCTCCTACGAGCAGTACTTC.

This chain joins TRBV27 and TRBJ1-1; D gene unclear. The CDR3 has 13 amino acids. CDR1 MNHEY and CDR2 SMNVEV come from the germline V gene (reference sequence). V lost 6 bases, J lost 2 bases, and 10 bases lay in between. The DNA of the CDR3 is TGTGCCAGCAGGATCTATACTAACACTGAAGCTTTCTTT. Translated: CASRIYTNTEAFF.

V and J are TRBV7-9 and TRBJ1-1; TRBD1 agrees at 7 bases. Trimming removed 4 bases from V and 2 bases from J; junction bases left unmatched: 10. The CDR3 is 16 residues long. The germline V gene has CDR1 SEHNR and CDR2 FQNEAQ (reference sequence). The CDR3 spells CASSSWLEGANTEAFF. The DNA of the CDR3 is TGTGCCAGCAGCTCGTGGCTAGAGGGGGCCAACACTGAAGCTTTCTTT. Full variable domain (outside the CDR3, taken from reference TRBV7-9 and TRBJ1-1): DTGVSQNPRHKITKRGQNVTFRCDPISEHNRLYWYRQTLGQGPEFLTYFQNEAQLEKSRLLSDRFSAERPKGSFSTLEIQRTEQGDSAMYLCASSSWLEGANTEAFFGQGTRLTVV.

The genes are TRBV28 and TRBJ1-2, with D maybe TRBD1 (5 bases). This CDR3 has 19 residues. Germline CDR1 and CDR2: MDHEN and SYDVKM. V lost 6 bases to trimming and J lost 5 bases, with 31 bases between them. The CDR3: CASRRAIPGPGGIIYGYTF. The CDR3 region has the DNA TGTGCCAGCAGGCGCGCGATTCCGGGACCTGGGGGAATTATTTATGGCTACACCTTC.

J is TRBJ2-5 and V is TRBV27; D possibly corresponds to TRBD1 (6 bases). From germline, CDR1 is MNHEY and CDR2 SMNVEV (reference sequence). Trimming pared 6 bases from V and 2 bases from J, leaving 16 bases between. This CDR3 spans 15 amino acids. In DNA form, the CDR3 reads TGTGCCAGCAGAAGGGGGTCGGGGAAGCAAGAGACCCAGTACTTC. It specifies CASRRGSGKQETQYF.

This clone was picked up one time. The chain links TRBV5-1 to TRBJ2-2; tentative D call: TRBD1 (5 bases). Per the germline V gene, CDR1 is SGHRS and CDR2 is YFSETQ. This CDR3 is 16 amino acids long. V was shortened by 4 bases and J by 7 bases, with 20 bases between the two germline ends. The CDR3 reads CASSHAREEPNGELFF. CDR3 coding DNA: TGCGCCAGCAGCCATGCCAGGGAAGAGCCCAACGGGGAGCTGTTTTTT.

V gene TRBV6-1 combines with J gene TRBJ1-2, with no clear D. V lost 8 bases and J lost 2, with 12 bases in between. Germline-derived CDR1 and CDR2 are MNHNS and SASEGT. The CDR3 sequence is 13 residues long. CDR3 in amino acids: CASEYSLNYGYTF. Written as DNA, the CDR3 is TGTGCCAGCGAGTACAGTCTGAACTATGGCTACACCTTC.

This chain links TRBV9 with TRBJ2-7; 12 nucleotides align to TRBD2. The CDR3 covers 14 residues. V gave up 0 bases and J gave up 7 bases; unmatched junction bases: 2. Germline V CDR1 and CDR2: SGDLS, YYNGEE. CDR3 bases: TGTGCCAGCAGCGTAGTACTAGCGGGAGGTGAGCAGTACTTC. Encoded protein: CASSVVLAGGEQYF.

This sequence joins TRBV28 and TRBJ2-6; 7 nucleotides line up with TRBD1. J lost 0 bases, V lost 3 bases, and 8 bases had no gene match. Germline V gene lookup returns CDR1 MDHEN and CDR2 SYDVKM. The CDR3 runs 18 residues. CDR3 DNA: TGTGCCAGCAGTTTCCAACAGGGGAAAGGCTCTGGGGCCAACGTCCTGACTTTC. Encoded protein: CASSFQQGKGSGANVLTF.

The genes are TRBV5-1 and TRBJ2-2; tentatively, D is TRBD1 or TRBD2 (5 bases each). Deletions cut 5 bases from V and 5 bases from J, with 19 bases between. The CDR3 is 16 residues long. From germline, CDR1 is SGHRS and CDR2 YFSETQ. CDR3 nucleotides: TGCGCCAGCAGAAACCGGGACGGACGGAATACCGGGGAGCTGTTTTTT. The encoded protein is CASRNRDGRNTGELFF.

V usage is TRBV11-1 and J usage is TRBJ2-7, with D maybe TRBD1 (6 bases). CDR3 size: 13 residues. V lost 8 bases, J lost 5 bases, and 16 bases lay in between. CDR1 and CDR2 (germline): SGHAT, FQDESV (reference sequence). The CDR3 is CASRTVGRDEQYF. The CDR3 nucleotides are TGTGCCAGCCGGACAGTGGGGCGGGACGAGCAGTACTTC.

The chain uses TRBV7-6 and TRBJ1-4, with a tentative D call TRBD1 (5 bases). The V gene lost 8 bases and the J gene lost 5 bases, with 15 bases spanning the gap. Germline V gives CDR1 SGHVS, CDR2 FNYEAQ. The length of the CDR3 is 14 residues. In DNA, the CDR3 is TGTGCCAGCTCTTGGGACGGAAGAAATGAAAAACTGTTTTTT. Its translation is CASSWDGRNEKLFF.

The CDR3 reads CASSLVGTGGPGAEAFF. The CDR3 coding sequence is TGCGCCAGCAGCTTGGTGGGGACAGGGGGTCCGGGCGCTGAAGCTTTCTTT. The rearrangement joins TRBV5-1 to TRBJ1-1, with 11 bases that match TRBD1. The trim removed 0 bases at V and 6 bases at J, leaving 10 bases unmatched. CDR1 and CDR2 (germline): SGHRS, YFSETQ. This CDR3 comprises 17 residues.

The V and J genes are TRBV7-9 and TRBJ2-1; no clear D. Between the trimmed V and J ends, which lost 4 bases and 5 bases, there was a span of 12 bases. There are 14 residues in the CDR3. Looked up from germline, CDR1 is SEHNR and CDR2 is FQNEAQ (reference sequence). This CDR3 reads CASSSSDANNEQFF. CDR3 nucleotide sequence: TGTGCCAGCAGCTCATCGGACGCGAACAATGAGCAGTTCTTC.

V usage is TRBV28 and J usage is TRBJ2-2; the D gene is possibly TRBD2 (6 bases). CDR1 MDHEN and CDR2 SYDVKM come from the germline V gene. There are 16 residues in the CDR3. Trimming pared 7 bases from V and 3 bases from J, leaving 18 bases between. CDR3 nucleotides: TGTGCCAGCAAAATAGGGAATACGGGGGACACCGGGGAGCTGTTTTTT. It translates to CASKIGNTGDTGELFF.

This rearrangement joins TRBV7-3 to TRBJ2-3, with a weak D call TRBD2 (9 bases). The V gene's germline CDR1 is SGHTA and CDR2 FQGTGA. The CDR3 sequence is 17 residues long. V was trimmed by 5 bases and J by 10 bases, leaving 28 bases between them. CDR3 nucleotides: TGTGCCAGCAGCCCTCAGGGGGCGGGAGGGCGCGGGTTTCCGCAGTATTTT. Amino acids: CASSPQGAGGRGFPQYF. Based on the CDR3 plus reference TRBV7-3 and TRBJ2-3, the full variable domain is GAGVSQTPSNKVTEKGKYVELRCDPISGHTALYWYRQSLGQGPEFLIYFQGTGAADDSGLPNDRFFAVRPEGSVSTLKIQRTERGDSAVYLCASSPQGAGGRGFPQYFGPGTRLTVL.

The V and J genes are TRBV10-2 and TRBJ1-3; D unclear. Germline lookup yields CDR1 WSHSY and CDR2 SAAADI. There are 11 residues in the CDR3. Trimming stripped 7 bases from V and 4 bases from J, with 5 bases between. The CDR3 sequence is CASTEGNTIYF. In nucleotides, the CDR3 is TGCGCCAGCACGGAGGGAAACACCATATATTTT.

V and J are TRBV6-4 and TRBJ2-3, with D unclear. This CDR3 comprises 16 residues. From germline, CDR1 is MRHNA and CDR2 SNTAGT. Trimming left V 0 bases short and J 0 bases short, with 10 bases between. This chain's CDR3 is CASSDSPSPSTDTQYF. As DNA, the CDR3 is TGTGCCAGCAGTGACTCGCCCAGTCCAAGCACAGATACGCAGTATTTT.

The J gene is TRBJ2-7, the V gene TRBV4-2; 9 bases align to TRBD1. From germline, CDR1 is LGHNA and CDR2 YNFKEQ. The CDR3 has 13 residues. V trimming: 3 bases; J trimming: 12 bases; junction bases outside the gene matches: 9. This CDR3 is CASSQVADRGSYF. Here the CDR3 DNA reads TGTGCCAGCAGCCAGGTCGCGGACAGGGGCTCGTACTTC.

In DNA, the CDR3 is TGTGCCAGCAGCAGCACAGGGGGCAATCAGCCCCAGCATTTT. The encoded protein is CASSSTGGNQPQHF. The V gene is TRBV9, the J gene TRBJ1-5, with 7 bases lining up with TRBD1. The CDR3 contains 14 residues. Per the germline V gene, CDR1 is SGDLS and CDR2 is YYNGEE. J gave up 2 bases and V 4 bases, and 3 bases lay outside the gene matches.

The chain recombines TRBV4-2 with TRBJ2-1; 10 bases align to TRBD2. The CDR3 sequence is 16 residues long. With 3 bases clipped from V and 7 bases from J, the junction kept 9 bases outside the gene matches. Germline V gene sequence: CDR1 LGHNA, CDR2 YNFKEQ. CDR3 loop: CASSQSTSGIINEQFF. The CDR3 nucleotides read TGTGCCAGCAGCCAGTCTACTAGCGGGATTATAAATGAGCAGTTCTTC.

This clone has just one count. CDR3 coding DNA: TGTGCCAGCAGTTATTGGGACAGGGCCGACGAGCAGTACTTC. Translation: CASSYWDRADEQYF. The chain combines TRBV6-5 with TRBJ2-7, with 9 bases that match TRBD1. This CDR3 contains 14 residues. Trimming removed 3 bases from V and 5 bases from J; junction bases left unmatched: 5. The germline CDR1 and CDR2 sequences are MNHEY and SVGAGI.

This clone has only one observation. For the CDR3, the DNA is TGCGCCAGCAGCTTGGTCCAGGGGGCAGGTGAGCAGTTCTTC. Amino acid sequence: CASSLVQGAGEQFF. The V gene is TRBV5-1, the J gene TRBJ2-1; 8 nucleotides line up with TRBD1. The CDR3 has 14 residues. Trimming took 0 bases from V and 9 from J; bases not matched to a gene: 5. Per germline, CDR1 SGHRS and CDR2 YFSETQ.

The chain carries TRBV2 and TRBJ2-1; 10 bases match TRBD2. Germline-derived CDR1 and CDR2 are SNHLY and FYNNEI. J was trimmed by 6 bases and V by 2 bases; bases with no gene match: 4. This CDR3 is 15 amino acids long. The CDR3 coding sequence is TGTGCCAGCAGTGAATTGTCTAGCGGGAGCAATGAGCAGTTCTTC. Residues: CASSELSSGSNEQFF.

The chain is built from TRBV29-1 and TRBJ2-7, with TRBD1 matching over 9 bases. Germline CDR1 is SQVTM and CDR2 is ANQGSEA. This CDR3 is built from 14 residues. V shed 4 bases and J 4 bases; nucleotides not matched to a gene: 8. The DNA of the CDR3 is TGCAGCGTTGGAGACGGGACAGGGAGGTACGAGCAGTACTTC. Amino acid sequence: CSVGDGTGRYEQYF.

This clone was seen only once. The genes are TRBV11-3 and TRBJ2-1; D is ambiguous. The CDR3 runs 13 residues. Germline V gene sequence: CDR1 SGHNT, CDR2 YENEEA. Trimming cost V 4 bases and J 4 bases, with 8 bases left between them. This chain's CDR3 is CASSSAPYNEQFF. The CDR3 region has the DNA TGTGCCAGCAGCTCCGCCCCTTACAATGAGCAGTTCTTC.